These T cell receptor beta chains were read from a single sample in a study of T cell responses to AZD1222 COVID-19 vaccine. The table came from immunoSEQ multiplex PCR; TCRdb's copy has only in-frame clones and leaves some out. This sample has roughly 100,000 clones, with roughly 90% found just once. The sample here was peripheral blood, taken on day 0 of AZD1222 vaccination. The source of these receptors is an adult in good health. Each CDR3 is given with its conserved first and last residue. Each record gives: V gene, CDR3 protein.

v_gene: TRBV2
CDR3aa: CASRAQTVNTEAFF

v_gene: TRBV27
CDR3aa: CASSAAGGGKLFF

v_gene: TRBV7-8
CDR3aa: CASSLLDTEAFF

v_gene: TRBV15
CDR3aa: CATSRDWAGSETQYF

v_gene: TRBV11-3
CDR3aa: CASSTRDRGTDTQYF

v_gene: TRBV28
CDR3aa: CATSFRGFDEQFF

v_gene: TRBV18
CDR3aa: CASSPRRNSPLHF

v_gene: TRBV19
CDR3aa: CASSIGPGSETQYF

v_gene: TRBV19
CDR3aa: CATSGQVDNQPQHF

v_gene: TRBV6-4
CDR3aa: CASSRDPSINEQFF

v_gene: TRBV11-3
CDR3aa: CASSLGGNVDEQFF

v_gene: TRBV24-1
CDR3aa: CATSPSPPHNTQYF

v_gene: TRBV27
CDR3aa: CASSPIPGAPGELFF

v_gene: TRBV11-3
CDR3aa: CASSLDRREQFF

v_gene: TRBV9
CDR3aa: CASSVGSTTRGNEQFF

v_gene: TRBV18
CDR3aa: CASSPAGQGFRPQHF

v_gene: TRBV5-1
CDR3aa: CASSGFGADEQYF

v_gene: TRBV11-2
CDR3aa: CASSLWSGDGNTIYF

v_gene: TRBV7-3
CDR3aa: CASSLGVGNTIYF

v_gene: TRBV18
CDR3aa: CASSPTSGRETQYF

v_gene: TRBV28
CDR3aa: CATQQQPLAKNIQYF

v_gene: TRBV28
CDR3aa: CASSSAFRGNQPQHF

v_gene: TRBV28
CDR3aa: CASRRAGAETQYF

v_gene: TRBV28
CDR3aa: CASSTTGYGYTF

v_gene: TRBV2
CDR3aa: CASSGGSFGGEQFF

v_gene: TRBV5-4
CDR3aa: CASSPVGGSWDTEAFF

v_gene: TRBV5-1
CDR3aa: CASALIGTLQGYGYTF

v_gene: TRBV21-1
CDR3aa: CASSPLGRPSAKNIQYF